Listed below are T cell receptor beta chains from one sample, sequenced in a study of identical twins. TCRdb re-called the 5' RACE reads with MiXCR, one entry per CDR3 protein. The sample consists of about 260,000 distinct CDR3 sequences, around 6.6% of them appearing once. The same sample was also used in a study of yellow fever vaccine responses in identical twins.

The specimen was memory (CD45RO+) T cells sorted from blood. These receptors originate from a woman aged 18-30 years in good health. Both conserved end residues are part of each CDR3. The D gene is left open where the match is weak. Clone size is shown for a subset of rows, as once, few, many or a class of expanded clone.

D: TRBD1
V: TRBV10-1
J: TRBJ2-1
size: -
DNA: TGCGCCAGCAGTCGTCCCGGGACAGGGTCTAATGAGCAGTTCTTC
CDR3: CASSRPGTGSNEQFF

D: TRBD1
V: TRBV11-2
J: TRBJ2-5
size: few
DNA: TGTGCCAGCAGCCCGCGGGGACAGGGTACGGGCTACAAAGAGACCCAGTACTTC
CDR3: CASSPRGQGTGYKETQYF

D: -
V: TRBV18
J: TRBJ2-7
size: -
DNA: TGTGCCAGCTCACCAGGGGTCCACGAGCAGTACTTC
CDR3: CASSPGVHEQYF

D: -
V: TRBV11-2
J: TRBJ2-7
size: many
DNA: TGTGCCAGCAGTGAGGGGTTTCTCTCCTACGAGCAGTACTTC
CDR3: CASSEGFLSYEQYF

D: -
V: TRBV12-3/TRBV12-4
J: TRBJ2-5
size: -
DNA: TGTGCCAGCAGTTTTTCCGGGGACGAGACCCAGTACTTC
CDR3: CASSFSGDETQYF

D: -
V: TRBV5-1
J: TRBJ1-1
size: -
DNA: TGCGCCAGCAGCCTTGGGCCGGGCCGGAGTATGGGGAACACTGAAGCTTTCTTT
CDR3: CASSLGPGRSMGNTEAFF

D: TRBD2
V: TRBV10-3
J: TRBJ2-7
size: few
DNA: TGTGCCATCAGTGAAGGGGCGGGGGGTCCGGTTGTCGGCGAGCAATACTTC
CDR3: CAISEGAGGPVVGEQYF

D: -
V: TRBV7-8
J: TRBJ2-3
size: -
DNA: TGTGCCAGCAGCTTAGGGTGGGGGGGCACAGATACGCAGTATTTT
CDR3: CASSLGWGGTDTQYF

D: TRBD2
V: TRBV14
J: TRBJ2-2
size: few
DNA: TGTGCCAGCAGGCTAGCGGGAGGGCCCGGCGGGGAGCTGTTTTTT
CDR3: CASRLAGGPGGELFF

D: -
V: TRBV5-1
J: TRBJ2-7
size: many
DNA: TGCGCCAGCAGCTTGGCCGGGCCGGGGTACGAGCAGTACTTC
CDR3: CASSLAGPGYEQYF

D: -
V: TRBV14
J: TRBJ2-7
size: few
DNA: TGTGCCAGCAGCCAAGTCCAGGGGCGGGAGCAGTACTTC
CDR3: CASSQVQGREQYF

D: -
V: TRBV29-1
J: TRBJ2-6
size: many
DNA: TGCAGCGTTGACACCCCTGGGGCCAACGTCCTGACTTTC
CDR3: CSVDTPGANVLTF

D: TRBD1
V: TRBV12-3/TRBV12-4
J: TRBJ1-6
size: few
DNA: TGTGCCAGCAGTAAGGGACAGCAGAATTCACCCCTCCACTTT
CDR3: CASSKGQQNSPLHF

D: -
V: TRBV3-1
J: TRBJ2-7
size: few
DNA: TGTGCCAGCAGCCAGTCGGAGGGCCGAATGTACGAGCAGTACTTC
CDR3: CASSQSEGRMYEQYF

D: -
V: TRBV29-1
J: TRBJ1-5
size: many
DNA: TGCAGCGTTGAATCCCGGGGAGGGAAGCCCCAGCATTTT
CDR3: CSVESRGGKPQHF

D: -
V: TRBV20-1
J: TRBJ2-5
size: few
DNA: TGCAGTGCTAGAGACGTTAATAGGGAGACCCAGTACTTC
CDR3: CSARDVNRETQYF

D: -
V: TRBV6-2/TRBV6-3
J: TRBJ2-5
size: -
DNA: TGTGCCAGCAGTTACGGGTTGACGGAGCAAGAGACCCAGTACTTC
CDR3: CASSYGLTEQETQYF

D: -
V: TRBV25-1
J: TRBJ2-4
size: many
DNA: TGTGCCAGCAGTGATGTCGGAGCGTCACAGACGATAGCCAAAAACATTCAGTACTTC
CDR3: CASSDVGASQTIAKNIQYF

D: -
V: TRBV12-3/TRBV12-4
J: TRBJ2-7
size: few
DNA: TGTGCCAGCAGTTTCGGCAGGGGGGGGTACGAGCAGTACTTC
CDR3: CASSFGRGGYEQYF

D: -
V: TRBV12-3/TRBV12-4
J: TRBJ2-3
size: many
DNA: TGTGCCAGCAGTTTATCGAGGGGGACAGATACGCAGTATTTT
CDR3: CASSLSRGTDTQYF

D: TRBD2
V: TRBV7-9
J: TRBJ2-1
size: many
DNA: TGTGCCAGCGGGAGAACTAGCGGGGAACGCTACAATGAGCAGTTCTTC
CDR3: CASGRTSGERYNEQFF

D: -
V: TRBV5-6
J: TRBJ2-7
size: many
DNA: TGTGCCAGCAGCGTCTGGGGGTACGAGCAGTACTTC
CDR3: CASSVWGYEQYF

D: TRBD2
V: TRBV28
J: TRBJ2-5
size: -
DNA: TGTGCCAGCAGTCCGAAGACTAGCGGGGCCAAGACCCAGTACTTC
CDR3: CASSPKTSGAKTQYF

D: -
V: TRBV24-1
J: TRBJ2-1
size: few
DNA: TGTGCCACCAGTGATTTCGGTCCTGAGCAGTTCTTC
CDR3: CATSDFGPEQFF

D: -
V: TRBV14
J: TRBJ2-3
size: -
DNA: TGTGCCAGCAGCCGAGGGTATACGCAGTATTTT
CDR3: CASSRGYTQYF

D: TRBD2
V: TRBV5-1
J: TRBJ2-1
size: few
DNA: TGCGCCAGCAGCTTGACTAGCGGTGCTAACAATGAGCAGTTCTTC
CDR3: CASSLTSGANNEQFF

D: -
V: TRBV4-2
J: TRBJ2-2
size: few
DNA: TGTGCCAGCAGCCAAATCAGCCGGGGGCTGGCCGGGGAGCTGTTTTTT
CDR3: CASSQISRGLAGELFF

D: -
V: TRBV10-3
J: TRBJ2-1
size: few
DNA: TGTGCCATGAAGCCGGGGCCAGGGGATGAGCAGTTCTTC
CDR3: CAMKPGPGDEQFF

D: TRBD1
V: TRBV20-1
J: TRBJ2-3
size: many
DNA: TGCAGTGCAAGACCCGGGACAGGGGCCATAGGCCTCGAGTATTTT
CDR3: CSARPGTGAIGLEYF

D: -
V: TRBV24-1
J: TRBJ1-5
size: many
DNA: TGTGCCACCAGTGATTTCAGGGAAAGCCAGCCCCAGCATTTT
CDR3: CATSDFRESQPQHF

D: TRBD1
V: TRBV5-1
J: TRBJ1-1
size: -
DNA: TGCGCCAGCAGCGGGGGGACAGGGTTATTGAACACTGAAGCTTTCTTT
CDR3: CASSGGTGLLNTEAFF

D: -
V: TRBV7-3
J: TRBJ2-6
size: -
DNA: TGTGCCAGCAGCATCGGACAGACCGGGGCCAACGTCCTGACTTTC
CDR3: CASSIGQTGANVLTF

D: TRBD2
V: TRBV10-3
J: TRBJ2-3
size: -
DNA: TGTGCCATCATTCCCCTTGGGTTAGCGGGAGTAACAGATACGCAGTATTTT
CDR3: CAIIPLGLAGVTDTQYF

D: -
V: TRBV6-4
J: TRBJ2-2
size: many
DNA: TGTGCCAGCAGTTTGAATCCAGGGGGGAACGGCGGGGAGCTGTTTTTT
CDR3: CASSLNPGGNGGELFF

D: -
V: TRBV5-6
J: TRBJ2-6
size: -
DNA: TGTGCCAGCAGCCCCCCTGGGGGGCATGGGGCCAACGTCCTGACTTTC
CDR3: CASSPPGGHGANVLTF

D: TRBD2
V: TRBV6-1
J: TRBJ2-1
size: -
DNA: TGTGCCAGCACTCGAACTAGCGGGAGTTTTAATGAGCAGTTCTTC
CDR3: CASTRTSGSFNEQFF

D: -
V: TRBV20-1
J: TRBJ2-3
size: few
DNA: TGCAGTGTTCGGGGGGCTGGGTTGGATACGCAGTATTTT
CDR3: CSVRGAGLDTQYF

D: -
V: TRBV12-3/TRBV12-4
J: TRBJ2-5
size: many
DNA: TGTGCCAGCAGTTTAGGCAGAAACCAAGAGACCCAGTACTTC
CDR3: CASSLGRNQETQYF

D: -
V: TRBV12-3/TRBV12-4
J: TRBJ2-7
size: many
DNA: TGTGCCAGCAGCCGAGACCACTACGAGCAGTACTTC
CDR3: CASSRDHYEQYF

D: -
V: TRBV11-3
J: TRBJ2-3
size: -
DNA: TGTGCCAGCAGACGTCTAGAGGGAGATACGCAGTATTTT
CDR3: CASRRLEGDTQYF

D: -
V: TRBV6-5
J: TRBJ2-7
size: -
DNA: TGTGCCAGCAGTTCCACTTCCCCTAGCCTCGAGCAGTACTTC
CDR3: CASSSTSPSLEQYF

D: -
V: TRBV29-1
J: TRBJ2-5
size: many
DNA: TGCAGCGTAAGAGGGGGGGGTCAGACCCAGTACTTC
CDR3: CSVRGGGQTQYF

D: -
V: TRBV2
J: TRBJ2-5
size: many
DNA: TGTGCCAGCAGTGACAGGGCGGAGACCCAGTACTTC
CDR3: CASSDRAETQYF

D: -
V: TRBV7-9
J: TRBJ2-5
size: -
DNA: TGTGCCAGCAGCGAAACACAGCCACAAGAGACCCAGTACTTC
CDR3: CASSETQPQETQYF